Shown below are 24 T cell receptor beta chains from a single sample sequenced in a study of T cell responses to AZD1222 COVID-19 vaccine. Data came from immunoSEQ multiplex PCR; TCRdb stores just in-frame clones and leaves some out. The table for this sample gives under 150,000 clones. Sequencing was performed on peripheral blood. The receptors were gathered from an adult in good health.

This rearrangement joins TRBV10-3 to TRBJ2-5; the match to TRBD1 covers 12 bases. In germline, CDR1 is ENHRY, CDR2 SYGVKD. V lost 2 bases, J lost 6 bases, and 4 bases stayed unmatched. The CDR3 is 15 residues long. The CDR3 sequence: CAISEQGTGGQTQYF. The CDR3 bases are TGTGCCATCAGTGAGCAAGGGACAGGGGGCCAGACCCAGTACTTC.

The rearrangement links TRBV5-6 to TRBJ1-2; 7 nucleotides match TRBD1. V shed 0 bases, J shed 4 bases, and the junction held 9 bases outside the gene matches. From germline, CDR1 is SGHDT and CDR2 YYEEEE. This CDR3 spans 16 amino acids. The CDR3 protein is CASSLGVTGATYGYTF. CDR3 bases: TGTGCCAGCAGCTTGGGGGTCACAGGGGCGACCTATGGCTACACCTTC.

J is TRBJ1-4 and V is TRBV5-1; D remains ambiguous. The CDR3 loop spans 14 amino acids. V dropped 0 bases and J dropped 8 bases, with 11 bases sitting between them. Germline V CDR1 and CDR2: SGHRS, YFSETQ. The CDR3 sequence: CASSLDQAEEKLFF. CDR3 nucleotide sequence: TGCGCCAGCAGCTTGGACCAGGCCGAAGAAAAACTGTTTTTT.

CDR3 loop: CASSHAGKDGTDTQYF. CDR3 DNA: TGCGCCAGCAGCCACGCGGGTAAAGATGGCACAGATACGCAGTATTTT. The chain combines TRBV4-1 with TRBJ2-3; tentative D call: TRBD2 (5 bases). Germline V gene data show CDR1 as MGHRA and CDR2 as YSYEKL. The CDR3 consists of 16 residues. V lost 3 bases, J lost 1 base, and 14 bases lay in between.

The chain couples TRBV5-4 to TRBJ2-2; 7 bases map to TRBD2. The germline CDR1 and CDR2 sequences are SGHNT and YYREEE (reference sequence). V lost 6 bases, J lost 0 bases, and 8 bases stayed unmatched. The CDR3 runs 16 residues. The CDR3 DNA follows: TGTGCCAGCAAGTCGGCGGGAGACGCGAACACCGGGGAGCTGTTTTTT. Amino acid sequence: CASKSAGDANTGELFF.

This chain joins TRBV2 and TRBJ1-1; D is unresolved. The CDR3 length is 13 residues. Trimming took 11 bases from V and 3 from J, leaving 16 bases between them. Germline V gene lookup returns CDR1 SNHLY and CDR2 FYNNEI. The CDR3 DNA reads TGTGCCTTCCTGAAGTTAGGATACACTGAAGCTTTCTTT. Translating gives CAFLKLGYTEAFF.

The gene calls are TRBV6-1 and TRBJ1-6; maybe TRBD1 (5 bases). Between the trimmed V and J ends, which lost 2 bases and 7 bases, there was a span of 12 bases. Germline lookup yields CDR1 MNHNS and CDR2 SASEGT. This CDR3 region has 15 residues. The CDR3 protein is CASSELRQKNSPLHF. As DNA, the CDR3 is TGTGCCAGCAGTGAATTGAGACAGAAAAATTCACCCCTCCACTTT.

This rearrangement joins TRBV2 to TRBJ1-6; no firm D call. This CDR3 contains 14 residues. V gave up 0 bases and J gave up 6 bases, with 6 bases separating them. Germline V CDR1 and CDR2: SNHLY, FYNNEI. In DNA, the CDR3 is TGTGCCAGCAGTGAAGCGAGGATTAATTCACCCCTCCACTTT. It translates to CASSEARINSPLHF. Full variable domain (outside the CDR3, taken from reference TRBV2 and TRBJ1-6): EPEVTQTPSHQVTQMGQEVILRCVPISNHLYFYWYRQILGQKVEFLVSFYNNEISEKSEIFDDQFSVERPDGSNFTLKIRSTKLEDSAMYFCASSEARINSPLHFGNGTRLTVT.

The chain combines TRBV7-3 with TRBJ2-1; D remains ambiguous. V was clipped by 5 bases and J by 6 bases, with 14 bases between them. The germline V gene encodes CDR1 SGHTA and CDR2 FQGTGA. The CDR3 loop spans 14 amino acids. The CDR3 DNA sequence: TGTGCCAGCAGCCCTACTCCCCGGCCCAATGAGCAGTTCTTC. Protein sequence: CASSPTPRPNEQFF.

V is TRBV5-8 and J is TRBJ1-1; 8 bases are a match to TRBD1. CDR3 size: 11 residues. V trimming: 4 bases; J trimming: 12 bases; junction bases outside the gene matches: 5. In germline, CDR1 is SGHTS, CDR2 YDEGEE. The CDR3 reads CASSPRGPTFF. In DNA, the CDR3 is TGTGCCAGCAGCCCCAGGGGGCCGACTTTCTTT.

The chain couples TRBV6-5 to TRBJ1-6; D is uncertain. Germline V gene data show CDR1 as MNHEY and CDR2 as SVGAGI. V shed 6 bases and J shed 8 bases, with 14 bases lying between them. This CDR3 region has 14 residues. The CDR3 is CASRPTSGHSPLHF. For the CDR3, the DNA is TGTGCCAGCAGACCGACCTCTGGGCATTCACCCCTCCACTTT.

In nucleotides, the CDR3 is TGTGCCAGCAGCTTAGAGGCGGGCCCCCCGAACAATGAGCAGTTCTTC. Translating gives CASSLEAGPPNNEQFF. The chain links TRBV7-2 to TRBJ2-1, with D possibly matching TRBD2 (5 bases). In germline, CDR1 is SGHTA, CDR2 FQGNSA. The CDR3 contains 16 residues. V lost 1 base, J lost 5 bases, and 15 bases lay in between.

The rearrangement uses TRBV11-3 and TRBJ1-1, with 7 positions matching TRBD1. Germline V CDR1 and CDR2: SGHNT, YENEEA. CDR3 size: 14 residues. Losses at the gene ends were 8 bases for V and 2 bases for J; bases not matched to a gene: 8. DNA of the CDR3: TGTGCCAGCGGGTCGGACAGGCGAAACACTGAAGCTTTCTTT. Its protein is CASGSDRRNTEAFF.

This chain joins TRBV5-4 and TRBJ2-3; possibly TRBD2 for D (6 bases). The CDR3 consists of 17 residues. Deletions cut 0 bases from V and 2 bases from J, with 16 bases between. CDR1 SGHNT and CDR2 YYREEE come from the germline V gene (reference sequence). CDR3 coding DNA: TGTGCCAGCAGCTTGGCACGGGGGACCTACAACACAGATACGCAGTATTTT. Encoded protein: CASSLARGTYNTDTQYF.

The CDR3 nucleotides are TGTGCCAGCTCACCACCGGGACAGGGAAAAGCTTTCTTT. As protein: CASSPPGQGKAFF. J is TRBJ1-1 and V is TRBV18; 9 bases map to TRBD1. The ends lost 0 bases at V and 9 bases at J; junction bases unmatched: 2. Germline CDR1 and CDR2: KGHSH and LQKENI. This CDR3 contains 13 residues.

The rearrangement joins TRBV19 to TRBJ1-4; 9 bases match TRBD1. V shed 3 bases, J shed 2 bases, and the junction held 4 bases outside the gene matches. Per germline, CDR1 LNHDA and CDR2 SQIVND (reference sequence). The CDR3 sequence is 16 residues long. CDR3 loop: CASSIRGTGTNEKLFF. CDR3 DNA sequence: TGTGCCAGTAGTATTCGAGGGACAGGGACTAATGAAAAACTGTTTTTT.

CDR3 in amino acids: CASTGDRNEQYF. CDR3 coding DNA: TGTGCCAGCACCGGGGACAGGAACGAGCAGTACTTC. The chain has TRBV6-5 and TRBJ2-7; 8 bases align to TRBD1. Trimming took 7 bases from V and 5 from J; bases not matched to a gene: 4. This CDR3 comprises 12 residues. Germline-derived CDR1 and CDR2 are MNHEY and SVGAGI.

This rearrangement joins TRBV28 to TRBJ1-4; the match to TRBD1 covers 9 bases. Trimming cost V 5 bases and J 6 bases; bases outside gene matches: 10. This CDR3 is 16 amino acids long. Germline values: CDR1 MDHEN, CDR2 SYDVKM. The CDR3 region is CASSAWTGEIHEKLFF. CDR3 sequence (DNA): TGTGCCAGCAGTGCCTGGACAGGGGAGATCCATGAAAAACTGTTTTTT.

The gene calls are TRBV4-1 and TRBJ1-2; D gene ambiguous. The CDR3 covers 15 residues. V lost 1 base, J lost 4 bases, and 13 bases lay in between. Germline assignment: CDR1 MGHRA and CDR2 YSYEKL. CDR3: CASSQGVLDGYGYTF. The CDR3 bases are TGCGCCAGCAGCCAAGGGGTACTGGACGGCTATGGCTACACCTTC.

The genes are TRBV7-2 and TRBJ2-3, with 9 bases identical to TRBD2. The V segment lost 6 bases and the J segment 5 bases; nucleotides outside the gene matches: 3. The CDR3 is 13 amino acids. CDR1 SGHTA and CDR2 FQGNSA come from the germline V gene. CDR3 DNA sequence: TGTGCCAGCAGAGCGGGGGGCGTAGATACGCAGTATTTT. Translation: CASRAGGVDTQYF.

The rearrangement uses TRBV5-6 and TRBJ1-2; no reliable D call. This CDR3 has 13 residues. V was shortened by 0 bases and J by 3 bases, with 6 bases between the two germline ends. The germline V gene encodes CDR1 SGHDT and CDR2 YYEEEE. The CDR3 sequence is CASSLVQDYGYTF. Written as DNA, the CDR3 is TGTGCCAGCAGCTTGGTTCAGGACTATGGCTACACCTTC. The whole variable domain, filled in from reference TRBV5-6 and TRBJ1-2, reads DAGVTQSPTHLIKTRGQQVTLRCSPKSGHDTVSWYQQALGQGPQFIFQYYEEEERQRGNFPDRFSGHQFPNYSSELNVNALLLGDSALYLCASSLVQDYGYTFGSGTRLTVV.

V and J are TRBV2 and TRBJ2-1, with 7 bases that match TRBD1. V lost 9 bases to trimming and J lost 6 bases; unmatched junction nucleotides: 14. The CDR3 has 15 residues. Germline CDR1 SNHLY, CDR2 FYNNEI. CDR3 loop: CARTSTGTTLNEQFF. CDR3 nucleotides: TGTGCCAGAACGTCGACAGGGACGACGCTCAATGAGCAGTTCTTC.

J is TRBJ1-2 and V is TRBV3-1 (or the pseudogene TRBV3-2); possible D gene TRBD1, 5 bases. CDR1 is LGHDT and CDR2 is YNNKEL in the germline V gene (reference sequence). V was trimmed by 4 bases and J by 0 bases, leaving 12 bases between them. The CDR3 covers 15 residues. The CDR3 loop reads CASSPRDGSNYGYTF. CDR3 sequence (DNA): TGTGCCAGCAGCCCTCGGGACGGTTCTAACTATGGCTACACCTTC.

The chain has TRBV11-2 and TRBJ2-4, with a possible D match to TRBD2 (7 bases). Deletions cut 2 bases from V and 0 bases from J, with 14 bases between. Germline V lookup: CDR1 SGHAT, CDR2 FQNNGV. The CDR3 has 17 amino acids. CDR3 residues: CASSLRGGQVAKNIQYF. The CDR3 bases are TGTGCCAGCAGCTTAAGGGGGGGGCAAGTAGCCAAAAACATTCAGTACTTC.